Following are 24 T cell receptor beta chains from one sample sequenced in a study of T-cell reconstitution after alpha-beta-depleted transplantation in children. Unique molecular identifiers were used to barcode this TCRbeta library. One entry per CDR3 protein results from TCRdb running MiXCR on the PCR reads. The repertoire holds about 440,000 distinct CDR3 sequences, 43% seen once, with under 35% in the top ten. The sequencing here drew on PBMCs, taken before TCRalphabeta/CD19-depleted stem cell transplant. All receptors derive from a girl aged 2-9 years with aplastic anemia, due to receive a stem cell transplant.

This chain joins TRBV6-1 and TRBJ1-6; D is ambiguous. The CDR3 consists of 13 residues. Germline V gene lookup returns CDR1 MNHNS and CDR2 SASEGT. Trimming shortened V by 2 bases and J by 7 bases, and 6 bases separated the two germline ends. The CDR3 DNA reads TGTGCCAGCAGTGAACTAGGGAATTCACCCCTCCACTTT. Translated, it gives CASSELGNSPLHF.

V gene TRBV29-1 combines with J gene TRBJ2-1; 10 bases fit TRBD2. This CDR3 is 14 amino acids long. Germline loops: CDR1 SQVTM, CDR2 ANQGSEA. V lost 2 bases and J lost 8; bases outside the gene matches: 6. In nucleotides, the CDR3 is TGCAGCGTTGAAATATCTAGCGGGAGATATGAGCAGTTCTTC. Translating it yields CSVEISSGRYEQFF.

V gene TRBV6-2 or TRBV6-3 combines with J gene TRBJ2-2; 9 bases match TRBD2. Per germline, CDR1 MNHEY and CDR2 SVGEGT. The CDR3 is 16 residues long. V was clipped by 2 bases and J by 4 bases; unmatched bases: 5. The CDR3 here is CASSYGAGGRTGELFF. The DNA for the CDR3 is TGTGCCAGCAGTTACGGGGCGGGGGGGCGCACCGGGGAGCTGTTTTTT.

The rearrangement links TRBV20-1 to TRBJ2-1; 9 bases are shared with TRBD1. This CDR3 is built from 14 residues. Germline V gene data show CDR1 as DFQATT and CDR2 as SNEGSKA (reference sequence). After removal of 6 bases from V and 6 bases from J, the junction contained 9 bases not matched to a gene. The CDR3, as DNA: TGCAGTGCCCCGGACAGGGGAGGATTCAATGAGCAGTTCTTC. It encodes CSAPDRGGFNEQFF.

CDR3 nucleotide sequence: TGTGCCAGCTCGCTCGGACAGGTGAACACTGAAGCTTTCTTT. Translating gives CASSLGQVNTEAFF. This chain joins TRBV18 and TRBJ1-1; 7 bases align to TRBD1. Germline-derived CDR1 and CDR2 are KGHSH and LQKENI. The CDR3 totals 14 residues. V dropped 6 bases and J dropped 0; count of bases not matched to a gene: 4.

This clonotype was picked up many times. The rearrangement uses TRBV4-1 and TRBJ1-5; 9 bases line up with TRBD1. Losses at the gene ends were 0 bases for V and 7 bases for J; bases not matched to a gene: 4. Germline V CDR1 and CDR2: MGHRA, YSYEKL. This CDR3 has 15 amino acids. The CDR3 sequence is CASSQDWGQGQPQHF. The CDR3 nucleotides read TGCGCCAGCAGCCAAGATTGGGGACAGGGACAGCCCCAGCATTTT.

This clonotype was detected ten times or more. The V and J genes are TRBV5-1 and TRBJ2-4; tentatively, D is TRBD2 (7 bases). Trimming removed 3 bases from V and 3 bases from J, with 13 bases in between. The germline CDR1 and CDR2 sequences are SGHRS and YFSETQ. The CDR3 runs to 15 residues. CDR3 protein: CASSSGGAYKNIQYF. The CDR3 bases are TGCGCCAGCAGCTCGGGGGGCGCTTACAAAAACATTCAGTACTTC. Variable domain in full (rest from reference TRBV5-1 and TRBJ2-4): KAGVTQTPRYLIKTRGQQVTLSCSPISGHRSVSWYQQTPGQGLQFLFEYFSETQRNKGNFPGRFSGRQFSNSRSEMNVSTLELGDSALYLCASSSGGAYKNIQYFGAGTRLSVL.

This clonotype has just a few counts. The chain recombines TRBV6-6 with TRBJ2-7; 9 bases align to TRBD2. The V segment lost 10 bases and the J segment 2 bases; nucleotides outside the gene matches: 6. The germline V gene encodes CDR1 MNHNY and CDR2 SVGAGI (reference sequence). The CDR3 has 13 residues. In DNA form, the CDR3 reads TGTGCCACTACGGGACTAGCTCCCTACGAGCAGTACTTC. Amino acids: CATTGLAPYEQYF.

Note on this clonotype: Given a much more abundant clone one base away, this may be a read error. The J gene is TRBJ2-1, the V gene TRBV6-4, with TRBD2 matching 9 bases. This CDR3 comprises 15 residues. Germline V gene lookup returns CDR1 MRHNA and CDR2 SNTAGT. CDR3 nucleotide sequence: TGTGCCAGCAAACCGAATTATGGGACTAGCAATGAGCCGTTCTTC. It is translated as CASKPNYGTSNEPFF.

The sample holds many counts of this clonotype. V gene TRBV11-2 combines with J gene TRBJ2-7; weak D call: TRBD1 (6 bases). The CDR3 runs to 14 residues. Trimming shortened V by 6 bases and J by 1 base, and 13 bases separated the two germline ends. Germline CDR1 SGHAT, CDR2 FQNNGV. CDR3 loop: CASRKQGQSYEQYF. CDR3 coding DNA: TGTGCCAGCAGGAAGCAGGGACAATCCTACGAGCAGTACTTC.

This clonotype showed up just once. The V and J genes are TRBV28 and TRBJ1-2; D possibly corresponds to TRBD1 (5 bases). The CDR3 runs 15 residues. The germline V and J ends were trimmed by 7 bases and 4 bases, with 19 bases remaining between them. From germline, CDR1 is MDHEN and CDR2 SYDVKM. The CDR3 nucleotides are TGTGCCAGCATGGGAGGGTTCCCAGGGACCTATGGCTACACCTTC. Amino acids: CASMGGFPGTYGYTF.

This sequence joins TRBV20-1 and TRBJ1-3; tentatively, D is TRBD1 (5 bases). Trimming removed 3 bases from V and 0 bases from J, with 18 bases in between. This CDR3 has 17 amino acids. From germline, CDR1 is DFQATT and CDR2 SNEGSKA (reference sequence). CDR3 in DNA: TGCAGTGCTAGTCCTATTCGTCAGGACATCTCTGGAAACACCATATATTTT. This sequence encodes CSASPIRQDISGNTIYF.

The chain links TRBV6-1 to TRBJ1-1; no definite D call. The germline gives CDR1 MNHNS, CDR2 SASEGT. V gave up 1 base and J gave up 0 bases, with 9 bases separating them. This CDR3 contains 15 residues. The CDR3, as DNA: TGTGCCAGCAGTGAAGAATGGCCGTTGAACACTGAAGCTTTCTTT. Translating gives CASSEEWPLNTEAFF.

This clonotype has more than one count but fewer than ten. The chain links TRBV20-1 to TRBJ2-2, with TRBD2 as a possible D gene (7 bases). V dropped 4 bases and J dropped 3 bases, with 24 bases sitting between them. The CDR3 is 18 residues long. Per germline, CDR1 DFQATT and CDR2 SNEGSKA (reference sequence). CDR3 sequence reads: CSAKRAGALQVDTGELFF. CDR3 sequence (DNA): TGCAGTGCTAAAAGGGCGGGGGCTCTCCAAGTGGACACCGGGGAGCTGTTTTTT.

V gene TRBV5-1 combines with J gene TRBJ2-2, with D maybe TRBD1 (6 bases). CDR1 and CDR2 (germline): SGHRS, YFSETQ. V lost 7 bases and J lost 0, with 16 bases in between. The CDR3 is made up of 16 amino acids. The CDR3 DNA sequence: TGCGCCAGCCCCCGGGACAACCCTTCGAACACCGGGGAGCTGTTTTTT. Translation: CASPRDNPSNTGELFF.

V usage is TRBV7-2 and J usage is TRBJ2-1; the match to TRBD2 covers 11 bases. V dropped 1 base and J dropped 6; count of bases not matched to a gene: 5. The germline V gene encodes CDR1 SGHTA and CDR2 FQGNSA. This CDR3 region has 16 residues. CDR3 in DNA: TGTGCCAGCAGCTTAGTCCGGCTAGCGGGGGGCAATGAGCAGTTCTTC. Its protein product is CASSLVRLAGGNEQFF.

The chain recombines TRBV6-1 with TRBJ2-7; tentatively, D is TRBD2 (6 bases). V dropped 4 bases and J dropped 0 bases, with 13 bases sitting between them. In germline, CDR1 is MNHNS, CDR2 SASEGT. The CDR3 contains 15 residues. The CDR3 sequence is CASSGMRGGSYEQYF. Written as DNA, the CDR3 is TGTGCCAGCAGTGGGATGAGGGGAGGCTCCTACGAGCAGTACTTC.

The CDR3 loop reads CASQKGQGVNQPQHF. DNA for the CDR3: TGTGCCAGCCAAAAGGGACAGGGGGTCAATCAGCCCCAGCATTTT. This rearrangement joins TRBV27 to TRBJ1-5; 11 positions agree with TRBD1. This CDR3 comprises 15 residues. Unmatched junction bases numbered 6, after V lost 8 bases and J lost 3 bases. Germline-derived CDR1 and CDR2 are MNHEY and SMNVEV (reference sequence).

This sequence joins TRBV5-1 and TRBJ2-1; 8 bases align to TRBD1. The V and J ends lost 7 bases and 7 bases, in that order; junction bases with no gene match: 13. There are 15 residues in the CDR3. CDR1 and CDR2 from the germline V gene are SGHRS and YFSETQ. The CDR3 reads CASSTRTGFGNEQFF. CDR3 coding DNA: TGCGCCAGCTCAACCAGGACAGGGTTTGGAAATGAGCAGTTCTTC.

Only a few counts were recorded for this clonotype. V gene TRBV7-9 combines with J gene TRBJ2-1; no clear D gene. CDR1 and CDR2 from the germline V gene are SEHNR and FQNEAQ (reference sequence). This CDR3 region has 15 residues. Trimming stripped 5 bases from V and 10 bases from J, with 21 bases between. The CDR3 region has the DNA TGTGCCAGCAGCCCCCCGGCGGAGCCACTCAGGGAGCAGTTCTTC. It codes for CASSPPAEPLREQFF.

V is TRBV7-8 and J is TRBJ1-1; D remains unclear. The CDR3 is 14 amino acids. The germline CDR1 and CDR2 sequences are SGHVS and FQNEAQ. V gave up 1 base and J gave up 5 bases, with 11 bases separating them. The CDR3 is CASSLVPGQTEAFF. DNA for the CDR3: TGTGCCAGCAGCTTAGTACCGGGCCAGACTGAAGCTTTCTTT.

The CDR3 region is CASSLGGQGTTEAFF. The CDR3 DNA is TGTGCCAGCAGCTTAGGGGGACAGGGTACCACTGAAGCTTTCTTT. J is TRBJ1-1 and V is TRBV7-3; 9 bases map to TRBD1. The CDR3 length is 15 residues. With 2 bases clipped from V and 4 bases from J, the junction kept 5 bases outside the gene matches. CDR1 SGHTA and CDR2 FQGTGA come from the germline V gene.

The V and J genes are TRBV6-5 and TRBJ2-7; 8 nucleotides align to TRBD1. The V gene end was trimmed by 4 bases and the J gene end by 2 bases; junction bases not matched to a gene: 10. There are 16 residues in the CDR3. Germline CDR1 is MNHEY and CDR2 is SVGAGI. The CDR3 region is CASSSFDRGATYEQYF. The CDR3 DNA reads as TGTGCCAGCAGTTCCTTTGACAGGGGCGCTACCTACGAGCAGTACTTC.

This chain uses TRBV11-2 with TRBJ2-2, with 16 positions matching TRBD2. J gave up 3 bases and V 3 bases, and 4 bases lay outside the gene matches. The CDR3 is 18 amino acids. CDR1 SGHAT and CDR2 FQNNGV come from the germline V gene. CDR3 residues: CASSLGLAGGLYTGELFF. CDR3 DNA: TGTGCCAGCAGCTTGGGACTAGCGGGAGGGTTATACACCGGGGAGCTGTTTTTT.